A selection of T cell receptor beta chains follows, all from one sample in a study of metastatic and nonmetastatic thyroid tumors. TCRdb reprocessed the PCR reads using MiXCR. The sample has 30,000 to 40,000 clones; roughly 26% are singletons. The sequencing sample was made of blood. The receptor source for this set is a female donor with papillary thyroid cancer or a benign thyroid nodule (not recorded which). Some clones in this sample may be carry-over from other donors' samples. CDR3s include the opening cysteine and the closing phenylalanine or tryptophan. The D gene is left open where the match is weak. Clone size is stated in some rows and not others, as once, few, many or a class when expanded.

>many|TRBD2|TRBV27|TRBJ2-1
TGTGCCAGCAGAAGACTAGCGGGGGTGGACAATGAGCAGTTCTTC
CASRRLAGVDNEQFF
>many|TRBD1|TRBV28|TRBJ2-3
TGTGCCAGCAGTCCCGGACAGGGAAGGGATACGCAGTATTTT
CASSPGQGRDTQYF
>.|TRBD1|TRBV5-1|TRBJ1-1
TGCGCCAGCAGCTTGCTACAGGGGGAGACTGAAGCTTTCTTT
CASSLLQGETEAFF
>many|.|TRBV19|TRBJ1-1
TGTGCCAGTAGTAGAGCGACAGGGAACACTGAAGCTTTCTTT
CASSRATGNTEAFF
>few|TRBD1|TRBV2|TRBJ2-2
TGTGCCAGCATTGGGCAGGGGGCCTGCGGGGAGCTGTTTTTT
CASIGQGACGELFF
>.|.|TRBV28|TRBJ2-5
TGTGCCAGCAGCTGGGGGGCTGGGTCTCCCCAGTACTTC
CASSWGAGSPQYF
>.|TRBD1|TRBV20-1|TRBJ2-7
TGCAGTGCTACAATCCCGGGACAGGGTGTCTACGAGCAGTACTTC
CSATIPGQGVYEQYF
>.|.|TRBV3-1|TRBJ2-7
TGTGCCAGCAGCCAAGATACAGCGGCAACCGTCTACGAGCAGTACTTC
CASSQDTAATVYEQYF
>medium-sized|TRBD2|TRBV6-1|TRBJ2-7
TGTGCCAGCAGTGCTCGGACTAGCGGATACGAGCAGTACTTC
CASSARTSGYEQYF
>many|TRBD1|TRBV20-1|TRBJ2-5
TGCAGTGCTAGAGACTCAGGGGGCAGGGCGGGACTTGGGGAGACCCAGTACTTC
CSARDSGGRAGLGETQYF
>.|.|TRBV2|TRBJ2-1
TGTGCCAGCACCCCCCCCACCACCCCCAATGAGCAGTTCTTC
CASTPPTTPNEQFF
>many|.|TRBV11-2|TRBJ1-4
TGTGCCAGCAGCCCCTGGAAGGGTACTAATGAAAAACTGTTTTTT
CASSPWKGTNEKLFF
>.|TRBD1|TRBV19|TRBJ2-3
TGTGCCACCTCAGGACAGGGGGCGGATACGCAGTATTTT
CATSGQGADTQYF
>few|.|TRBV12-3/TRBV12-4|TRBJ1-2
TGTGCCAGCAGCTATGCCTCTAACTATGGCTACACCTTC
CASSYASNYGYTF
>many|.|TRBV12-3/TRBV12-4|TRBJ2-5
TGTGCCAGCAGTCGGACGGAGAAAGAGACCCAGTACTTC
CASSRTEKETQYF
>many|TRBD2|TRBV7-9|TRBJ2-7
TGTGCCAGCCAAAGAGCAGCGGGGGGGTACGAGCAGTACTTC
CASQRAAGGYEQYF
>once|.|TRBV29-1|TRBJ1-2
TGCAGCGTTGAACTCAGGGAGGAGGAAGGCTACACCTTC
CSVELREEEGYTF
>.|.|TRBV11-2|TRBJ1-3
TGTGCCAGCAGCTTATCTCCCCCCGGGGCTGGAAACACCATATATTTT
CASSLSPPGAGNTIYF
>.|TRBD1|TRBV7-2|TRBJ1-1
TGTGCCAGCAGCTTAGGGGGACAGGGGACTGAAGCTTTCTTT
CASSLGGQGTEAFF
>many|.|TRBV6-5|TRBJ1-2
TGTGCCAGCAGTTACAGGGCAGCTTCCTATGGCTACACCTTC
CASSYRAASYGYTF
>.|.|TRBV7-2|TRBJ1-2
TGTGCCAGCAGCTCATCGACAGGCTCTAGCTATGGCTACACCTTC
CASSSSTGSSYGYTF
>few|.|TRBV2|TRBJ1-6
TGTGCCAGCTCCTCGAGCTCCTATAATTCACCCCTCCACTTT
CASSSSSYNSPLHF
>.|TRBD1|TRBV7-3|TRBJ2-7
TGTGCCAGCAGCGTAGCAGGGACAGGGTTCACCGAGCAGTACTTC
CASSVAGTGFTEQYF
>medium-sized|.|TRBV27|TRBJ2-1
TGTGCCAGCAGTTCGGGGGGACAGTCAAATGAGCAGTTCTTC
CASSSGGQSNEQFF
>many|.|TRBV10-3|TRBJ2-3
TGTGCCATCAGTGATTCCCGAAGCACAGATACGCAGTATTTT
CAISDSRSTDTQYF
>few|TRBD1|TRBV7-2|TRBJ1-2
TGTGCCAGCAGAACACAAACAGACAGGGGTGGATACACCTTC
CASRTQTDRGGYTF
>.|.|TRBV5-1|TRBJ2-1
TGCGCCAGCAGCTTGGTGTCGGTATACAATGAGCAGTTCTTC
CASSLVSVYNEQFF
>many|.|TRBV6-1|TRBJ2-5
TGTGCCAGCAGTGAGGGGTGGGGCAGCTTCCAAGAGACCCAGTACTTC
CASSEGWGSFQETQYF
>.|TRBD2|TRBV4-2|TRBJ2-7
TGTGCCAGCAGCCAAGAAACAGCTGAGGCTAGCGGGGTCTACGAGCAGTACTTC
CASSQETAEASGVYEQYF
>.|TRBD2|TRBV27|TRBJ2-2
TGTGCCAGCAGCCAACCCCTGGGAGGGCCAAGGACCGGGGAGCTGTTTTTT
CASSQPLGGPRTGELFF
>many|.|TRBV5-1|TRBJ1-2
TGCGCCAGCAGCTTGGGGACAGAAGTGGGCGGCTACACCTTC
CASSLGTEVGGYTF
>.|TRBD1|TRBV20-1|TRBJ1-2
TGCAGTGCTAGATCAGGGGGGCCTGGTGGCTACACCTTC
CSARSGGPGGYTF
>.|.|TRBV12-3/TRBV12-4|TRBJ2-2
TGTGCCAGCAGTCCCGCGGGCCGTGAGCTTTTTTTT
CASSPAGRELFF
>many|.|TRBV5-1|TRBJ2-3
TGCGCCAGCAGCTTGGAGGGGTCGGTAGATACGCAGTATTTT
CASSLEGSVDTQYF
>few|TRBD2|TRBV6-1|TRBJ2-3
TGTGCCACCCCCGTGGGTGCTAGCGGGGCCACAGATACGCAGTATTTT
CATPVGASGATDTQYF
>.|TRBD1|TRBV4-2|TRBJ1-4
TGTGCCAGCAGCCAAGATATTGGGACAGGGAGCGAAAAACTGTTTTTT
CASSQDIGTGSEKLFF
>medium-sized|.|TRBV20-1|TRBJ2-1
TGCAGTGCTAGAGAACTAGCCAGGAGCTACAATGAGCAGTTCTTC
CSARELARSYNEQFF
>many|.|TRBV2|TRBJ1-4
TGTGCCAGCAGTGACGGGCAAACAACTAATGAAAAACTGTTTTTT
CASSDGQTTNEKLFF
>few|.|TRBV28|TRBJ2-7
TGTGCCAGCAGTTTCGAGGGCTTCGAGCAGTACTTC
CASSFEGFEQYF
>.|.|TRBV6-2/TRBV6-3|TRBJ2-7
TGTGCCAGCAGTCAACAGGTCTACGAGCAGCACTTC
CASSQQVYEQHF